Presented here are 24 T cell receptor beta chains from one specimen sequenced in a study of shared clonotypes between healthy human individuals. Assay: immunoSEQ multiplex PCR; the TCRdb copy retains only in-frame clones and omits some. The sample yields a few hundred thousand clones, under 80% seen once. Sequenced input: memory CD4+ T cells sorted from blood. Subset defined: CD45RA-negative fraction. The origin of the receptors is a man younger than 45 in good health.

The rearrangement links TRBV18 to TRBJ2-1, with 7 bases matching TRBD2. The V and J ends lost 2 bases and 6 bases, in that order; junction bases with no gene match: 10. Germline V gene sequence: CDR1 KGHSH, CDR2 LQKENI. The CDR3 is made up of 16 amino acids. The CDR3 coding sequence is TGTGCCAGCTCACCATTAGGTCTAGCGGCCAGCAATGAGCAGTTCTTC. Translation: CASSPLGLAASNEQFF.

The CDR3 sequence: CASSPRRDDYGYTF. In DNA form, the CDR3 reads TGTGCCAGCAGCCCCCGCAGGGACGACTATGGCTACACCTTC. The chain couples TRBV9 to TRBJ1-2; D might be TRBD1 (5 bases). The length of the CDR3 is 14 residues. Germline V gene data show CDR1 as SGDLS and CDR2 as YYNGEE. V was shortened by 4 bases and J by 3 bases, with 13 bases between the two germline ends. Complete variable domain (other parts from reference TRBV9 and TRBJ1-2): DSGVTQTPKHLITATGQRVTLRCSPRSGDLSVYWYQQSLDQGLQFLIQYYNGEERAKGNILERFSAQQFPDLHSELNLSSLELGDSALYFCASSPRRDDYGYTFGSGTRLTVV.

The chain uses TRBV19 and TRBJ1-1, with TRBD1 as a possible D gene (6 bases). V was trimmed by 10 bases and J by 5 bases, leaving 17 bases between them. Germline V gene lookup returns CDR1 LNHDA and CDR2 SQIVND (reference sequence). The CDR3 has 13 amino acids. CDR3: CATAQTGVTEAFF. CDR3 sequence (DNA): TGTGCCACCGCCCAGACAGGCGTGACTGAAGCTTTCTTT.

The V and J genes are TRBV2 and TRBJ2-5; the D call may be TRBD1 or TRBD2 (5 bases each). Germline CDR1 and CDR2: SNHLY and FYNNEI. The V end was cut by 8 bases, the J end by 0 bases, with 13 bases between. The CDR3 is 14 amino acids. CDR3 residues: CASYGGTYQETQYF. CDR3 in DNA: TGTGCCAGCTATGGGGGAACGTACCAAGAGACCCAGTACTTC.

V is TRBV5-4 and J is TRBJ2-1; no clear D gene. Trimming shortened V by 1 base and J by 4 bases, and 15 bases separated the two germline ends. Germline CDR1 reads SGHNT; CDR2 reads YYREEE (reference sequence). This CDR3 spans 16 amino acids. The CDR3: CASSLSAFVRYNEQFF. CDR3 in DNA: TGTGCCAGCAGCTTGTCAGCTTTTGTGAGGTACAATGAGCAGTTCTTC.

This clone was detected many times. The J gene is TRBJ1-1, the V gene TRBV7-9; D remains unclear. V was clipped by 7 bases and J by 0 bases, with 9 bases between them. CDR1 is SEHNR, CDR2 FQNEAQ, per germline (reference sequence). The length of the CDR3 is 13 residues. The CDR3 DNA follows: TGTGCCAGCACCGGGTGGGTGAACACTGAAGCTTTCTTT. This encodes CASTGWVNTEAFF. Full variable domain (remainder filled in from reference TRBV7-9 and TRBJ1-1): DTGVSQNPRHKITKRGQNVTFRCDPISEHNRLYWYRQTLGQGPEFLTYFQNEAQLEKSRLLSDRFSAERPKGSFSTLEIQRTEQGDSAMYLCASTGWVNTEAFFGQGTRLTVV.

The CDR3 DNA reads as TGCGCCAGCAGCGGGGAGACGTGGGGAATTCAAGCTTTCTTT. Protein sequence: CASSGETWGIQAFF. The chain employs TRBV5-1 and TRBJ1-1, with D unresolved. CDR1 and CDR2 (germline): SGHRS, YFSETQ. The CDR3 is 14 residues long. The V and J ends lost 4 bases and 9 bases respectively, with 19 bases between them. The whole variable domain, filled in from reference TRBV5-1 and TRBJ1-1, reads KAGVTQTPRYLIKTRGQQVTLSCSPISGHRSVSWYQQTPGQGLQFLFEYFSETQRNKGNFPGRFSGRQFSNSRSEMNVSTLELGDSALYLCASSGETWGIQAFFGQGTRLTVV.

This rearrangement joins TRBV7-3 to TRBJ2-1; D remains unclear. The V end lost 5 bases, the J end lost 2 bases, and 19 bases lay between the germline ends. The CDR3 is made up of 17 amino acids. Germline values: CDR1 SGHTA, CDR2 FQGTGA. The chain's CDR3 is CASSPQPGGVTYNEQFF. CDR3 sequence (DNA): TGTGCCAGCAGCCCCCAGCCGGGTGGGGTGACCTACAATGAGCAGTTCTTC. Full variable domain (missing parts from reference TRBV7-3 and TRBJ2-1): GAGVSQTPSNKVTEKGKYVELRCDPISGHTALYWYRQSLGQGPEFLIYFQGTGAADDSGLPNDRFFAVRPEGSVSTLKIQRTERGDSAVYLCASSPQPGGVTYNEQFFGPGTRLTVL.

This chain uses TRBV2 with TRBJ1-2, with 12 bases lining up with TRBD1. This CDR3 spans 17 amino acids. V shed 4 bases, J shed 5 bases, and the junction held 11 bases outside the gene matches. Germline V CDR1 and CDR2: SNHLY, FYNNEI. CDR3 DNA: TGTGCCAGCAGTGCACCGGGACAGGGGGCAGGGGCTTATGGCTACACCTTC. Protein product: CASSAPGQGAGAYGYTF.

The sample holds a few counts of this clone. CDR3 in amino acids: CASSPPRGSGRRETQYF. The CDR3 nucleotides read TGTGCCAGCAGCCCCCCTCGCGGGAGCGGGAGGAGGGAGACCCAGTACTTC. V and J are TRBV7-9 and TRBJ2-5; TRBD2 matches 9 bases. The germline V gene has CDR1 SEHNR and CDR2 FQNEAQ (reference sequence). The CDR3 totals 17 residues. V dropped 5 bases and J dropped 5; count of bases not matched to a gene: 15.

The chain combines TRBV18 with TRBJ2-1; TRBD2 matches 8 bases. The CDR3 contains 15 residues. The germline V gene has CDR1 KGHSH and CDR2 LQKENI. Trimming removed 8 bases from V and 5 bases from J; junction bases left unmatched: 11. The CDR3 is CASLPFGGGNNEQFF. The CDR3 coding sequence is TGTGCCAGCCTCCCCTTCGGGGGGGGAAACAATGAGCAGTTCTTC.

V and J are TRBV14 and TRBJ2-7; unclear D gene. CDR1 and CDR2 (germline): SGHDN, FVKESK. Trimming cost V 1 base and J 5 bases, with 12 bases left between them. CDR3 length equals 14 residues. CDR3 coding DNA: TGTGCCAGCAGCCAAGCCTCTAGTCTGAACGAGCAGTACTTC. This encodes CASSQASSLNEQYF.

The V call is TRBV5-1, the J call TRBJ2-7, with a weak D call TRBD1 (5 bases). V was clipped by 4 bases and J by 3 bases, with 11 bases between them. The CDR3 runs to 13 residues. Looked up from germline, CDR1 is SGHRS and CDR2 is YFSETQ. The CDR3 sequence: CASSDGRVYEQYF. CDR3 DNA: TGCGCCAGCAGCGACGGCAGGGTCTACGAGCAGTACTTC. Full variable domain (outside the CDR3, taken from reference TRBV5-1 and TRBJ2-7): KAGVTQTPRYLIKTRGQQVTLSCSPISGHRSVSWYQQTPGQGLQFLFEYFSETQRNKGNFPGRFSGRQFSNSRSEMNVSTLELGDSALYLCASSDGRVYEQYFGPGTRLTVT.

The CDR3 spells CASSVGPGQYTYEQYF. As DNA, the CDR3 is TGTGCCAGCAGCGTAGGCCCAGGGCAATATACCTACGAGCAGTACTTC. The rearrangement uses TRBV9 and TRBJ2-7, with D perhaps TRBD1 (5 bases). CDR1 is SGDLS and CDR2 is YYNGEE in the germline V gene. The V gene lost 0 bases and the J gene lost 2 bases, with 15 bases spanning the gap. This CDR3 region has 16 residues.

The chain has TRBV9 and TRBJ2-5; D possibly corresponds to TRBD2 (6 bases). This CDR3 has 14 residues. V was clipped by 4 bases and J by 2 bases, with 12 bases between them. Per the germline V gene, CDR1 is SGDLS and CDR2 is YYNGEE. CDR3 region: CASSQTGTQETQYF. The CDR3 DNA is TGTGCCAGCAGCCAAACGGGGACTCAAGAGACCCAGTACTTC.

V usage is TRBV15 and J usage is TRBJ2-1; the D gene is possibly TRBD2 (5 bases). CDR3 length: 16 amino acids. Deletions cut 0 bases from V and 0 bases from J, with 9 bases between. Germline loops: CDR1 LNHNV, CDR2 YYDKDF (reference sequence). The CDR3 nucleotides are TGTGCCACCAGCAGAGATAACGGAGGCTCCTACAATGAGCAGTTCTTC. As protein: CATSRDNGGSYNEQFF.

The rearrangement joins TRBV30 to TRBJ2-2; D might be TRBD2 (6 bases). Trimming pared 2 bases from V and 7 bases from J, leaving 26 bases between. The CDR3 length is 18 residues. Germline V lookup: CDR1 GTSNPN, CDR2 SVGIG (reference sequence). CDR3 in amino acids: CAWSPDRLRAPGGGELFF. The CDR3 DNA is TGTGCCTGGAGTCCTGATCGCCTCCGGGCCCCCGGGGGCGGGGAGCTGTTTTTT.

The chain links TRBV25-1 to TRBJ2-7, with D unresolved. The CDR3 contains 13 residues. Per the germline V gene, CDR1 is MGHDK and CDR2 is SYGVNS. Trimming shortened V by 0 bases and J by 3 bases, and 6 bases separated the two germline ends. The CDR3 DNA reads as TGTGCCAGCAGTGAATACCGCGGCTACGAGCAGTACTTC. Translation: CASSEYRGYEQYF.

This clone has just a few counts. The chain uses TRBV27 and TRBJ1-1; 8 bases align to TRBD1. The junction had 1 base not matched to a gene; V was cut back by 0 bases and J by 7 bases. This CDR3 is built from 13 residues. The germline V gene has CDR1 MNHEY and CDR2 SMNVEV (reference sequence). CDR3 sequence reads: CASSLSGTGEAFF. The DNA for the CDR3 is TGTGCCAGCAGTTTATCCGGGACAGGTGAAGCTTTCTTT.

This rearrangement joins TRBV30 to TRBJ1-1; D remains unclear. This CDR3 has 13 residues. V shed 1 base and J shed 1 base, with 7 bases lying between them. Per the germline V gene, CDR1 is GTSNPN and CDR2 is SVGIG (reference sequence). The CDR3 DNA is TGTGCCTGGAGTGCTCAAACGAACACTGAAGCTTTCTTT. This codes for CAWSAQTNTEAFF. Drawing the rest from reference TRBV30 and TRBJ1-1, the complete variable domain is SQTIHQWPATLVQPVGSPLSLECTVEGTSNPNLYWYRQAAGRGLQLLFYSVGIGQISSEVPQNLSASRPQDRQFILSSKKLLLSDSGFYLCAWSAQTNTEAFFGQGTRLTVV.

The chain is built from TRBV6-6 and TRBJ2-7; 12 positions match TRBD2. Germline CDR1 MNHNY, CDR2 SVGAGI (reference sequence). The V gene end was trimmed by 5 bases and the J gene end by 4 bases; junction bases not matched to a gene: 9. The CDR3 covers 16 residues. In nucleotides, the CDR3 is TGTGCCAGCAGTCCAAGGACTAGCGGGAATGGTTACGAGCAGTACTTC. It is translated as CASSPRTSGNGYEQYF.

In its sample, this clone is medium-sized. Other DNA sequences of this sample code for an identical CDR3. This sequence joins TRBV7-9 and TRBJ2-7, with D perhaps TRBD2 (5 bases). Germline V gene lookup returns CDR1 SEHNR and CDR2 FQNEAQ (reference sequence). Trimming cost V 0 bases and J 3 bases, with 9 bases left between them. This CDR3 contains 14 residues. The CDR3 loop reads CASSLASGNYEQYF. The DNA for the CDR3 is TGTGCCAGCAGCTTAGCGAGCGGAAACTACGAGCAGTACTTC.

This sequence joins TRBV5-1 and TRBJ1-2; 8 nucleotides line up with TRBD1. V trimming: 3 bases; J trimming: 0 bases; junction bases outside the gene matches: 4. The CDR3 sequence is 15 residues long. The germline V gene encodes CDR1 SGHRS and CDR2 YFSETQ. The CDR3: CASSSGQGANYGYTF. As DNA, the CDR3 is TGCGCCAGCAGCTCAGGACAGGGCGCTAACTATGGCTACACCTTC.

The chain couples TRBV27 to TRBJ2-7; no clear D gene. The V gene's germline CDR1 is MNHEY and CDR2 SMNVEV (reference sequence). Between the trimmed V and J ends, which lost 0 bases and 1 base, there was a span of 7 bases. CDR3 size: 14 residues. CDR3: CASSLSSRSYEQYF. As DNA, the CDR3 is TGTGCCAGCAGTTTATCGAGCAGGTCCTACGAGCAGTACTTC.